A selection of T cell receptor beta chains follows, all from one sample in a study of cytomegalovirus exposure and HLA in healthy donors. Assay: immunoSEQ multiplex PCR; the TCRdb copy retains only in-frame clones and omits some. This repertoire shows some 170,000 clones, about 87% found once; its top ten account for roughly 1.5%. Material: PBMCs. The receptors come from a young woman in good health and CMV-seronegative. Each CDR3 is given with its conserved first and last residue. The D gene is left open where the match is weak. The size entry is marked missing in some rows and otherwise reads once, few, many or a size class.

CDR3: CASSINIWGTGTSYEQYF
DNA: TGTGCCAGTAGTATAAACATTTGGGGGACAGGGACTTCCTACGAGCAGTACTTC
D: TRBD1
V: TRBV19
J: TRBJ2-7
size: -

CDR3: CASSPGTTNNEKLFF
DNA: TGTGCCAGCAGCCCAGGGACAACCAACAATGAAAAACTGTTTTTT
D: -
V: TRBV9
J: TRBJ1-4
size: -

CDR3: CASSFLDRGQPQHF
DNA: TGTGCCAGCAGCTTCCTGGACAGGGGCCAGCCCCAGCATTTT
D: TRBD1
V: TRBV7-2
J: TRBJ1-5
size: -

CDR3: CASSNSRQGPGELFF
DNA: TGTGCCAGCAGTAACTCCCGACAGGGGCCCGGGGAGCTGTTTTTT
D: TRBD1
V: TRBV7-9
J: TRBJ2-2
size: -

CDR3: CATSRHRIADSLSGEQYF
DNA: TGTGCCACCAGCAGACATCGTATAGCGGATTCTCTTTCGGGAGAGCAGTACTTC
D: -
V: TRBV15
J: TRBJ2-7
size: -

CDR3: CASSQDRTGYENKYF
DNA: TGCGCCAGCAGCCAAGACAGGACGGGATACGAGAACAAGTACTTC
D: -
V: TRBV4-1
J: TRBJ2-7
size: -

CDR3: CASSQLAGRDTGELFF
DNA: TGCGCCAGCAGCCAACTAGCGGGGAGGGACACCGGGGAGCTGTTTTTT
D: TRBD2
V: TRBV4-1
J: TRBJ2-2
size: -

CDR3: CASGLGTGYEQYF
DNA: TGTGCTAGTGGTTTGGGGACAGGGTACGAGCAGTACTTC
D: TRBD1
V: TRBV12-5
J: TRBJ2-7
size: -

CDR3: CASSVTGNTEAFF
DNA: TGTGCCAGCAGTGTAACAGGGAACACTGAAGCTTTCTTT
D: -
V: TRBV25-1
J: TRBJ1-1
size: -

CDR3: CASSYSNSGKETQYF
DNA: TGTGCCAGCAGTTACTCGAATTCAGGGAAAGAGACCCAGTACTTC
D: -
V: TRBV6-5
J: TRBJ2-5
size: -

CDR3: CASSVEGVSTDTQYF
DNA: TGTGCCAGCAGCGTAGAGGGGGTTAGCACAGATACGCAGTATTTT
D: -
V: TRBV9
J: TRBJ2-3
size: few

CDR3: CAISESRMTGDEAFF
DNA: TGTGCCATCAGTGAGTCGAGAATGACCGGGGATGAAGCTTTCTTT
D: -
V: TRBV10-3
J: TRBJ1-1
size: -

CDR3: CASSSEAGGRNTQYF
DNA: TGTGCCAGCAGCTCCGAAGCGGGGGGGAGGAATACGCAGTATTTT
D: TRBD2
V: TRBV5-4
J: TRBJ2-3
size: -

CDR3: CASSYPPEEEKLFF
DNA: TGTGCCAGCAGTTACCCACCCGAGGAGGAAAAACTGTTTTTT
D: -
V: TRBV6-6
J: TRBJ1-4
size: -

CDR3: CASSERGTGSYEQYF
DNA: TGTGCCAGCAGTGAACGCGGGACAGGCTCCTACGAGCAGTACTTC
D: TRBD1
V: TRBV25-1
J: TRBJ2-7
size: -

CDR3: CASSSPPSGRRNTIYF
DNA: TGTGCCAGCAGCTCCCCCCCTTCCGGGAGGAGAAACACCATATATTTT
D: -
V: TRBV7-9
J: TRBJ1-3
size: -

CDR3: CASSGSRGNQPQHF
DNA: TGTGCCAGTAGCGGGTCCAGGGGAAATCAGCCCCAGCATTTT
D: -
V: TRBV19
J: TRBJ1-5
size: -

CDR3: CASSLGGNYGYTF
DNA: TGTGCCAGCAGCTTGGGAGGGAACTATGGCTACACCTTC
D: -
V: TRBV7-2
J: TRBJ1-2
size: -